This T cell receptor beta chain was observed in a study of cytomegalovirus exposure and HLA in healthy donors. General observations from the study: Upon later analysis, HLA-associated TCR beta chains proved more clonally expanded than other, equally common chains. The listing of 160 or so TCR beta chains classed them as cytomegalovirus-associated. Across all donors, roughly uniform sequencing depth was an assumption of the presence/absence analyses.

V was cut by 6 bases and J by 0 bases, with 11 bases left in between. The CDR3 has 14 amino acids. Germline V gene lookup returns CDR1 KGHSH and CDR2 LQKENI. As for this clone: What it binds is not known.

PCR involved 60 Vbeta and 13 Jbeta primers. TCRdb's table, derived via immunoSEQ multiplex PCR, lists solely in-frame clones and lacks some. Among around 30,000 clones, 35% to 55% were seen once, and the ten largest hold 2%. Sample: PBMCs. V and J are TRBV18 and TRBJ1-2; D gene ambiguous. The clonotype comes from a woman between 50 and 59 years old in good health and CMV-seronegative. The CDR3 loop is CASSPWSTNYGYTF. CDR3 nucleotide sequence: TGTGCCAGCTCCCCTTGGAGTACTAACTATGGCTACACCTTC.